These 5 T cell receptor beta chains were sequenced from one sample in a study of alternative splicing in chronic myeloid leukemia remission. Study-wide context: Trial remission samples were taken at major or complete molecular response, at 12 or 24 months.

Poly-A-selected mRNA from around 1 ug total RNA formed the libraries. From its re-call of the bulk RNA-seq reads, TCRdb lists each CDR3 protein once, without DNA. The data show 550 to 650 distinct CDR3 sequences, around 97% seen once. The sample was PBMCs or total blood leukocytes (not recorded which), taken during remission. The receptors stem from an adult with chronic myeloid leukemia.

The V call is TRBV28, the J call TRBJ1-1. This CDR3 has 19 amino acids. Germline V gene data show CDR1 as MDHEN and CDR2 as SYDVKM. The CDR3 is CASTRRRGTSELRNTEAFF.

This sequence joins TRBV19 and TRBJ2-1; TCRdb names TRBD2, which stays unverified in the absence of DNA. Germline loops: CDR1 LNHDA, CDR2 SQIVND (reference sequence). The CDR3 spans 15 residues. CDR3 protein: CASSIGPLEHNEQFF.

The CDR3 sequence is CSARGITGGPSSYNEQFF. The V gene is TRBV20-1, the J gene TRBJ2-1; TCRdb proposes TRBD2, but this gene call is untestable without DNA. CDR3 size: 18 residues. The germline CDR1 and CDR2 sequences are DFQATT and SNEGSKA (reference sequence).

The sample holds one count of this clonotype. The rearrangement links TRBV4-1 to TRBJ1-1. The germline V gene encodes CDR1 MGHRA and CDR2 YSYEKL. The CDR3 is made up of 15 amino acids. The CDR3 sequence: CASSQAGRNLLEAFF.

CDR3 residues: CASSPSRAYGYTF. The chain carries TRBV7-3 and TRBJ1-2. This CDR3 comprises 13 residues. CDR1 and CDR2 from the germline V gene are SGHTA and FQGTGA.